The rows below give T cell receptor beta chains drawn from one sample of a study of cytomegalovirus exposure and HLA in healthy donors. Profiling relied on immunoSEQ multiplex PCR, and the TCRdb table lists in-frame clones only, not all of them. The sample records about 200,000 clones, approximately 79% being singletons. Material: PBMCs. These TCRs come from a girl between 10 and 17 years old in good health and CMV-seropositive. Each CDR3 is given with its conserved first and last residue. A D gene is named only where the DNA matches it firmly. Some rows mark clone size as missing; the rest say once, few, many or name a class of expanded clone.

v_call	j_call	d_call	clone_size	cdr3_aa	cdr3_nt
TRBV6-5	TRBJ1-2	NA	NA	CASSYDRYYGYTF	TGTGCCAGCAGTTACGACAGATACTATGGCTACACCTTC
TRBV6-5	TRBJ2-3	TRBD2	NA	CASSYSGGATDTQYF	TGTGCCAGCAGTTACTCCGGGGGGGCCACAGATACGCAGTATTTT
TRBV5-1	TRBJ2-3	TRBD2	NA	CASSLGLAGARADTQYF	TGCGCCAGCAGCCTGGGACTAGCGGGGGCCCGGGCTGATACGCAGTATTTT
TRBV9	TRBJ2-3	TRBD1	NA	CASSPGTGAKDTQYF	TGTGCCAGCAGCCCCGGGACAGGGGCTAAAGATACGCAGTATTTT
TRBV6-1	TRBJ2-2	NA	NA	CASSEANRLSGELFF	TGTGCCAGCAGTGAAGCAAACAGGCTCTCCGGGGAGCTGTTTTTT
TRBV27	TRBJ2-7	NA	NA	CASSPGSSYEQYF	TGTGCCAGCAGCCCCGGGAGCTCCTACGAGCAGTACTTC
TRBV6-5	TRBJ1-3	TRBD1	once	CASREQGITGNTIYF	TGTGCCAGCAGAGAACAGGGGATAACTGGAAACACCATATATTTT
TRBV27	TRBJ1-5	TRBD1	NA	CAGSRQGISNQPQHF	TGTGCCGGCAGCAGACAGGGGATAAGCAATCAGCCCCAGCATTTT
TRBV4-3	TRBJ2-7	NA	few	CASSQGQGGGYEQYF	TGCGCCAGCAGCCAAGGCCAAGGGGGAGGGTACGAGCAGTACTTC
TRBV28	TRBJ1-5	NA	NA	CASSGHFSNQPQHF	TGTGCCAGCAGTGGACACTTTAGCAATCAGCCCCAGCATTTT
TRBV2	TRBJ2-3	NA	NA	CASRIDRWATDTQYF	TGTGCCAGCAGGATAGACAGGTGGGCCACAGATACGCAGTATTTT
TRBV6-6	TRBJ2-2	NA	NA	CASTPGTGELFF	TGTGCCAGCACTCCGGGGACCGGGGAGCTGTTTTTT
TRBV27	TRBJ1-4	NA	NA	CASRGTGEKLFF	TGTGCCAGCCGGGGTACGGGGGAAAAACTGTTTTTT
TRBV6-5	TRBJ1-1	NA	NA	CASSYSTLGSTEAFF	TGTGCCAGCAGTTATTCTACCCTTGGGAGCACTGAAGCTTTCTTT
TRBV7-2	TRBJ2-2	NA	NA	CASSPISGELFF	TGTGCCAGCAGCCCCATTTCCGGGGAGCTGTTTTTT
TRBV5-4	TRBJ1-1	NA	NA	CASSSVRVVSTEAFF	TGTGCCAGCAGCTCGGTCCGGGTAGTGAGCACTGAAGCTTTCTTT
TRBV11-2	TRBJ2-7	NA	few	CASSFHGGLAAFYEQYF	TGTGCCAGCAGCTTTCATGGGGGCCTAGCGGCCTTCTACGAGCAGTACTTC
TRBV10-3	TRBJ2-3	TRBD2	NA	CAISEPSGQYF	TGTGCCATCAGTGAGCCTAGCGGGCAGTATTTT
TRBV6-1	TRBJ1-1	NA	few	CASSRGSAPTEAFF	TGTGCCAGCAGTCGAGGGTCTGCCCCCACTGAAGCTTTCTTT
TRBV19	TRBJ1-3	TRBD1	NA	CASSRDRGNTIYF	TGTGCCAGTAGCCGGGACAGGGGAAACACCATATATTTT
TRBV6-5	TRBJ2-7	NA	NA	CASSRFGNEQYF	TGTGCCAGCAGTCGTTTCGGGAACGAGCAGTACTTC
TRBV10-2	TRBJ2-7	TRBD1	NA	CASSPGQIYEQYF	TGCGCCAGCAGTCCGGGACAGATCTACGAGCAGTACTTC
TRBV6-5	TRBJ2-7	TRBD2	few	CASRPTSGASYEQYF	TGTGCCAGCAGACCTACTAGCGGGGCCTCCTACGAGCAGTACTTC
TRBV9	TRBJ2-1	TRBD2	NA	CASSVEGLAGYEQFF	TGTGCCAGCAGCGTAGAAGGACTAGCGGGCTATGAGCAGTTCTTC
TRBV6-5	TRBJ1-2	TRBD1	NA	CASRQYTGVYGYTF	TGTGCCAGCAGACAATATACAGGGGTGTATGGCTACACCTTC
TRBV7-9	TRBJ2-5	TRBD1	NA	CASSQIPRDREETQYF	TGTGCCAGCAGCCAAATCCCGAGGGACAGGGAAGAGACCCAGTACTTC
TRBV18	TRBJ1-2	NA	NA	CASSLQGWDGYTF	TGTGCCAGCTCACTACAGGGATGGGATGGCTACACCTTC
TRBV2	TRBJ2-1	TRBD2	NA	CASSERGLAGGYNEQFF	TGTGCCAGCAGTGAGAGGGGGCTAGCGGGGGGTTACAATGAGCAGTTCTTC
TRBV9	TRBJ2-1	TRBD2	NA	CASSVSGGTDEQFF	TGTGCCAGCAGCGTAAGCGGGGGGACCGATGAGCAGTTCTTC
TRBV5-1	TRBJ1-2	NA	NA	CASSLARAAYGYTF	TGCGCCAGCAGCTTGGCCAGGGCAGCTTATGGCTACACCTTC
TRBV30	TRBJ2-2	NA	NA	CAWSRLTGTGELFF	TGTGCCTGGAGCCGCCTAACAGGGACCGGGGAGCTGTTTTTT
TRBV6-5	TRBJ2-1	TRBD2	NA	CASSYTGTSGYNEQFF	TGTGCCAGCAGTTACACCGGGACTAGCGGTTACAATGAGCAGTTCTTC